One and the same sample provided the 23 T cell receptor beta chains below, sequenced in a study of shared clonotypes between healthy human individuals. Libraries were prepared by immunoSEQ multiplex PCR; TCRdb keeps only in-frame clonotypes and omits some of them. This sample carries around 2.1 million clones, roughly 95% of them seen once, and the ten largest clones take 0.1% to 0.15%. Sequencing was done on a sample of naive CD4+ T cells sorted from blood. Documented subset: CD45RA+ positively selected. All receptors come from a man between 18 and 35 years old in good health.

The genes are TRBV11-3 and TRBJ2-5, with 10 bases identical to TRBD1. The junction had 5 bases not matched to a gene; V was cut back by 5 bases and J by 2 bases. In germline, CDR1 is SGHNT, CDR2 YENEEA. This CDR3 is built from 15 residues. The CDR3 nucleotides are TGTGCCAGCAGCCGGGGACAGGGGAAACAAGAGACCCAGTACTTC. Encoded protein: CASSRGQGKQETQYF.

The chain couples TRBV18 to TRBJ1-6; D remains ambiguous. With 3 bases removed from V and 6 bases from J, the gap between germline ends came to 9 bases. This CDR3 comprises 14 residues. In germline, CDR1 is KGHSH, CDR2 LQKENI. The CDR3 sequence: CASSPLVGNSPLHF. The CDR3, as DNA: TGTGCCAGCTCACCCCTCGTGGGTAATTCACCCCTCCACTTT.

The chain has TRBV30 and TRBJ1-5, with 9 positions matching TRBD1. In germline, CDR1 is GTSNPN, CDR2 SVGIG (reference sequence). The CDR3 extends over 16 amino acids. Trimming took 0 bases from V and 7 from J; bases not matched to a gene: 10. The CDR3 reads CAWSVNDRGILQPQHF. As DNA, the CDR3 is TGTGCCTGGAGTGTAAATGACAGGGGGATTTTGCAGCCCCAGCATTTT.

The gene calls are TRBV10-3 and TRBJ2-1, with D perhaps given as TRBD1 or TRBD2 (6 bases each). V was shortened by 10 bases and J by 0 bases, with 13 bases between the two germline ends. The V gene's germline CDR1 is ENHRY and CDR2 SYGVKD. The CDR3 has 14 amino acids. The CDR3 coding sequence is TGTGCCACTTTAGGGGGGAGCTCCTACAATGAGCAGTTCTTC. Translated, it gives CATLGGSSYNEQFF.

V is TRBV18 and J is TRBJ2-4; TRBD1 agrees at 7 bases. V was pared by 2 bases and J by 2 bases, with 3 bases of the junction left unmatched. CDR3 length: 15 amino acids. Germline V gene lookup returns CDR1 KGHSH and CDR2 LQKENI. The DNA for the CDR3 is TGTGCCAGCTCACCATCGACAGGGACCAAAAACATTCAGTACTTC. Translation: CASSPSTGTKNIQYF. Drawing the rest from reference TRBV18 and TRBJ2-4, the complete variable domain is NAGVMQNPRHLVRRRGQEARLRCSPMKGHSHVYWYRQLPEEGLKFMVYLQKENIIDESGMPKERFSAEFPKEGPSILRIQQVVRGDSAAYFCASSPSTGTKNIQYFGAGTRLSVL.

The chain employs TRBV25-1 and TRBJ2-7, with 7 nucleotides matching TRBD1. The CDR3 is made up of 17 amino acids. The J segment lost 3 bases and the V segment lost 2 bases, leaving 13 bases of the junction unmatched. The germline gives CDR1 MGHDK, CDR2 SYGVNS. The CDR3 nucleotides are TGTGCCAGCAGTGAACCCCTTCGACAGGGTGAGAACTACGAGCAGTACTTC. Protein product: CASSEPLRQGENYEQYF.

The rearrangement uses TRBV5-4 and TRBJ2-2, with TRBD1 matching 8 bases. V lost 4 bases to trimming and J lost 0 bases; unmatched junction nucleotides: 5. This CDR3 has 16 residues. Per germline, CDR1 SGHNT and CDR2 YYREEE (reference sequence). This chain's CDR3 is CASSVGQGTNTGELFF. DNA for the CDR3: TGTGCCAGCAGCGTCGGACAGGGAACGAACACCGGGGAGCTGTTTTTT.

The rearrangement joins TRBV10-1 to TRBJ2-1; 7 bases are shared with TRBD1. V was pared by 5 bases and J by 2 bases, with 9 bases of the junction left unmatched. CDR1 is WNHNN and CDR2 is SYGVQD in the germline V gene (reference sequence). CDR3 length: 16 amino acids. The CDR3 DNA reads as TGCGCCAGCAGTACAGGGGCCCTAGGCACCTACAATGAGCAGTTCTTC. Its translation is CASSTGALGTYNEQFF.

The chain is built from TRBV6-1 and TRBJ2-7; a possible D gene is TRBD1 (6 bases). The V gene's germline CDR1 is MNHNS and CDR2 SASEGT. V was clipped by 7 bases and J by 2 bases, with 12 bases between them. There are 13 residues in the CDR3. CDR3 DNA: TGTGCCAGCACGGACAGCTATACCTACGAGCAGTACTTC. This translates into CASTDSYTYEQYF.

The genes are TRBV2 and TRBJ2-1; D not resolved. The V and J ends lost 6 bases and 0 bases respectively, with 12 bases between them. The CDR3 runs to 15 residues. Looked up from germline, CDR1 is SNHLY and CDR2 is FYNNEI. CDR3 nucleotides: TGTGCCAGCAGCTCTGATTGGGGCTCCTACAATGAGCAGTTCTTC. This codes for CASSSDWGSYNEQFF. Combining the CDR3 with reference TRBV2 and TRBJ2-1 gives the whole variable domain EPEVTQTPSHQVTQMGQEVILRCVPISNHLYFYWYRQILGQKVEFLVSFYNNEISEKSEIFDDQFSVERPDGSNFTLKIRSTKLEDSAMYFCASSSDWGSYNEQFFGPGTRLTVL.

Concerning this clone itself: This same CDR3 is encoded by further DNA sequences in the sample. The chain employs TRBV11-1 and TRBJ2-1; the D gene could be TRBD1 or TRBD2 (5 bases each). The V and J ends lost 1 base and 2 bases respectively, with 6 bases between them. The CDR3 extends over 14 amino acids. CDR1 SGHAT and CDR2 FQDESV come from the germline V gene (reference sequence). The CDR3 reads CASSLGGTYNEQFF. CDR3 DNA sequence: TGTGCCAGCAGCTTAGGGGGGACCTACAATGAGCAGTTCTTC.

The J gene is TRBJ2-7, the V gene TRBV5-4; TRBD2 aligns across 13 bases. Germline CDR1 is SGHNT and CDR2 is YYREEE (reference sequence). J was trimmed by 7 bases and V by 1 base; bases with no gene match: 8. The CDR3 covers 16 residues. The CDR3 DNA follows: TGTGCCAGCAGCTTGTATGGACTAGCGGGAGATGATGAGCAGTACTTC. Protein product: CASSLYGLAGDDEQYF.

This chain connects TRBV7-9 to TRBJ1-2; the D gene is possibly TRBD1 (5 bases). Germline V gene data show CDR1 as SEHNR and CDR2 as FQNEAQ (reference sequence). The V end was cut by 4 bases, the J end by 0 bases, with 15 bases between. This CDR3 spans 16 amino acids. The CDR3 spells CASSWEVAGSNYGYTF. CDR3 nucleotide sequence: TGTGCCAGCAGCTGGGAGGTGGCAGGGTCTAACTATGGCTACACCTTC.

The rearrangement joins TRBV7-6 to TRBJ2-2; perhaps TRBD2 as D (6 bases). Between the trimmed V and J ends, which lost 2 bases and 2 bases, there was a span of 9 bases. The length of the CDR3 is 15 residues. Germline loops: CDR1 SGHVS, CDR2 FNYEAQ. CDR3 sequence: CASSLLRGNTGELFF. The CDR3 coding sequence is TGTGCCAGCAGCTTATTGCGGGGAAACACCGGGGAGCTGTTTTTT.

The J gene is TRBJ2-7, the V gene TRBV5-6; D is perhaps TRBD2 (6 bases). CDR1 is SGHDT and CDR2 is YYEEEE in the germline V gene. The CDR3 runs to 13 residues. Trimming removed 2 bases from V and 2 bases from J, with 8 bases in between. This CDR3 reads CASSFRRAYEQYF. The CDR3 DNA reads TGTGCCAGCAGCTTCAGGAGGGCCTACGAGCAGTACTTC.

The CDR3: CASSVAWGESTDEQYF. CDR3 sequence (DNA): TGTGCCAGCAGCGTAGCTTGGGGAGAGAGTACGGACGAGCAGTACTTC. The chain links TRBV9 to TRBJ2-7, with D possibly TRBD2 on 5 matching bases. There are 16 residues in the CDR3. Germline V gene lookup returns CDR1 SGDLS and CDR2 YYNGEE. Trimming took off 0 bases at V and 5 bases at J, with 18 bases between the two ends.

The chain couples TRBV2 to TRBJ2-1; 13 bases align to TRBD2. J lost 5 bases, V lost 6 bases, and 4 bases had no gene match. The CDR3 is 15 residues long. CDR1 is SNHLY, CDR2 FYNNEI, per germline. The CDR3 DNA sequence: TGTGCCAGCAGGGGACTAGCGGGGACTGACAATGAGCAGTTCTTC. It yields the protein CASRGLAGTDNEQFF. Combining the CDR3 with reference TRBV2 and TRBJ2-1 gives the whole variable domain EPEVTQTPSHQVTQMGQEVILRCVPISNHLYFYWYRQILGQKVEFLVSFYNNEISEKSEIFDDQFSVERPDGSNFTLKIRSTKLEDSAMYFCASRGLAGTDNEQFFGPGTRLTVL.

This chain connects TRBV7-9 to TRBJ2-2; D might be TRBD1 (6 bases). Trimming took off 5 bases at V and 6 bases at J, with 13 bases between the two ends. Germline V gene data show CDR1 as SEHNR and CDR2 as FQNEAQ (reference sequence). The CDR3 contains 14 residues. CDR3 DNA sequence: TGTGCCAGCAGCGACAGGAGTTGGGCCGGGGAGCTGTTTTTT. It yields the protein CASSDRSWAGELFF. Filled out from reference TRBV7-9 and TRBJ2-2, the complete variable domain reads DTGVSQNPRHKITKRGQNVTFRCDPISEHNRLYWYRQTLGQGPEFLTYFQNEAQLEKSRLLSDRFSAERPKGSFSTLEIQRTEQGDSAMYLCASSDRSWAGELFFGEGSRLTVL.

The chain joins TRBV21-1 to TRBJ1-2; the table's D call, TRBD1, was not checked against the DNA. TRBV21-1 is deemed a pseudogene. The CDR3 has 14 amino acids. CDR3 region: CASSKASRGQGYTF. The CDR3 bases are TGTGCCAGCAGCAAAGCGTCCAGGGGGCAAGGCTACACCTTC.

The chain links TRBV9 to TRBJ1-5; D gene uncertain. Trimming shortened V by 0 bases and J by 1 base, and 8 bases separated the two germline ends. Germline-derived CDR1 and CDR2 are SGDLS and YYNGEE. The CDR3 runs 15 residues. For the CDR3, the DNA is TGTGCCAGCAGCGTAGGTCCGGGAAGCAATCAGCCCCAGCATTTT. Protein sequence: CASSVGPGSNQPQHF.

The rearrangement links TRBV14 to TRBJ1-1, with TRBD1 identical over 9 bases. This CDR3 is 15 amino acids long. With V trimmed by 1 base and J by 5 bases, 5 bases remained unmatched. Germline V gene sequence: CDR1 SGHDN, CDR2 FVKESK. The CDR3 loop reads CASSQARDRVTEAFF. The CDR3 DNA is TGTGCCAGCAGCCAAGCCCGGGACAGGGTTACTGAAGCTTTCTTT. The full variable domain, its missing parts supplied by reference TRBV14 and TRBJ1-1, is EAGVTQFPSHSVIEKGQTVTLRCDPISGHDNLYWYRRVMGKEIKFLLHFVKESKQDESGMPNNRFLAERTGGTYSTLKVQPAELEDSGVYFCASSQARDRVTEAFFGQGTRLTVV.

This sequence joins TRBV9 and TRBJ1-1, with D tentatively TRBD1 (6 bases). V lost 3 bases to trimming and J lost 5 bases, with 14 bases between them. From germline, CDR1 is SGDLS and CDR2 YYNGEE. The CDR3 length is 14 residues. This CDR3 is CASSAHGQLTEAFF. The CDR3 DNA reads as TGTGCCAGCAGCGCCCATGGACAGCTAACTGAAGCTTTCTTT.

This chain joins TRBV15 and TRBJ2-7; D not resolved. Germline loops: CDR1 LNHNV, CDR2 YYDKDF (reference sequence). Trimming took off 1 base at V and 1 base at J, with 5 bases between the two ends. The CDR3 loop spans 13 amino acids. This CDR3 is CATSRGESYEQYF. The CDR3 DNA reads as TGTGCCACCAGCAGAGGGGAATCCTACGAGCAGTACTTC.